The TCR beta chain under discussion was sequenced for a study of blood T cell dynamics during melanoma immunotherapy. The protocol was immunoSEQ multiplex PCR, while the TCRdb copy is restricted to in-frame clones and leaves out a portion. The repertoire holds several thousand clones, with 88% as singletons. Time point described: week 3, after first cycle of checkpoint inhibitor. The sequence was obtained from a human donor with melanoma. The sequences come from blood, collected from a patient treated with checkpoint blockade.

In DNA form, the CDR3 reads TGTGCCAGCAGCATGACAGGGGGCGGCTATAGCAATCAGCCCCAGCATTTT. As protein: CASSMTGGGYSNQPQHF. V usage is TRBV7-8 and J usage is TRBJ1-5; 10 bases agree with TRBD1. Trimming took 5 bases from V and 0 from J; bases not matched to a gene: 7. The CDR3 has 17 amino acids. Germline V gene data show CDR1 as SGHVS and CDR2 as FQNEAQ.